One and the same sample provided the 8 T cell receptor beta chains below, sequenced in a study of CD8+ T cells in alopecia areata. It was cDNA, reverse transcribed from extracted RNA, that served as the sequencing template. The data were produced by immunoSEQ multiplex PCR, yet TCRdb's version contains in-frame clones alone and is incomplete. The sample lists about 64,000 clones, around 46% occurring once. Treatment: oral pan-JAK inhibitor, 5-10 mg twice daily. Material: CD8+ T cells sorted from blood, obtained at roughly week 36, from a patient treated with tofacitinib. The receptors stem from a human donor with alopecia areata.

This clone is a singleton in its sample. The chain is built from TRBV5-1 and TRBJ2-7; 8 positions agree with TRBD1. This CDR3 spans 14 amino acids. J lost 5 bases, V lost 0 bases, and 4 bases had no gene match. Germline loops: CDR1 SGHRS, CDR2 YFSETQ. The CDR3 coding sequence is TGCGCCAGCAGCTTGGGGGGACAGGTAAACGAGCAGTACTTC. Protein product: CASSLGGQVNEQYF. The full variable domain, completed using reference TRBV5-1 and TRBJ2-7, is KAGVTQTPRYLIKTRGQQVTLSCSPISGHRSVSWYQQTPGQGLQFLFEYFSETQRNKGNFPGRFSGRQFSNSRSEMNVSTLELGDSALYLCASSLGGQVNEQYFGPGTRLTVT.

This clone was found a few times. The chain uses TRBV9 and TRBJ2-7, with 7 positions matching TRBD1. The trim removed 0 bases at V and 4 bases at J, leaving 4 bases unmatched. Germline CDR1 and CDR2: SGDLS and YYNGEE. The CDR3 consists of 14 residues. The CDR3 nucleotides read TGTGCCAGCAGCGTAGCTGGCAGGGGGTACGAGCAGTACTTC. This translates into CASSVAGRGYEQYF.

This clone occurred a few times. The V gene is TRBV27, the J gene TRBJ2-7; D assignment may be TRBD1 or TRBD2 (5 bases each). V lost 4 bases to trimming and J lost 5 bases, with 12 bases between them. The CDR3 consists of 13 residues. In germline, CDR1 is MNHEY, CDR2 SMNVEV (reference sequence). This CDR3 is CASSSGAGNEQYF. The CDR3 DNA reads TGTGCCAGCAGTTCCGGGGCCGGTAACGAGCAGTACTTC.

The V gene is TRBV29-1, the J gene TRBJ2-2, with D maybe TRBD2 (5 bases). CDR3 length: 12 amino acids. V was pared by 4 bases and J by 5 bases, with 8 bases between. Germline V gene sequence: CDR1 SQVTM, CDR2 ANQGSEA. This CDR3 is CSVVGGTGELFF. DNA of the CDR3: TGCAGCGTTGTTGGCGGGACCGGGGAGCTGTTTTTT.

This clone was seen a handful of times. The chain is built from TRBV7-9 and TRBJ2-7; D tentatively reads TRBD1 or TRBD2 (5 bases each). The CDR3 is made up of 13 amino acids. Trimming pared 5 bases from V and 2 bases from J, leaving 10 bases between. Germline V gene sequence: CDR1 SEHNR, CDR2 FQNEAQ (reference sequence). The CDR3 protein is CASSIPGPYEQYF. The CDR3 nucleotides read TGTGCCAGCAGCATTCCGGGGCCCTACGAGCAGTACTTC.

This chain links TRBV7-9 with TRBJ2-3, with D possibly matching TRBD2 (6 bases). CDR1 and CDR2 from the germline V gene are SEHNR and FQNEAQ (reference sequence). This CDR3 comprises 12 residues. The CDR3 loop is CVAGSLTDTQYF. As DNA, the CDR3 is TGTGTCGCGGGGTCTCTCACAGATACGCAGTATTTT.

The rearrangement links TRBV25-1 to TRBJ2-7; no reliable D call. Germline V gene data show CDR1 as MGHDK and CDR2 as SYGVNS. Between the trimmed V and J ends, which lost 0 bases and 4 bases, there was a span of 10 bases. CDR3 size: 14 residues. The CDR3 loop reads CASSEYYSSYEQYF. The CDR3 bases are TGTGCCAGCAGTGAATACTACTCTTCGTACGAGCAGTACTTC.

This clone is deemed medium-sized. The chain couples TRBV30 to TRBJ2-3, with 8 bases identical to TRBD2. V gave up 5 bases and J gave up 5 bases; unmatched junction bases: 12. This CDR3 is 15 amino acids long. CDR1 GTSNPN and CDR2 SVGIG come from the germline V gene (reference sequence). The CDR3 DNA reads as TGTGCCTGGTCCCCTAGAGCGGGAGACGTAGATACGCAGTATTTT. Translating gives CAWSPRAGDVDTQYF.